This T cell receptor beta chain was recovered during a study of blood T cell repertoires in COVID-19. Overall study: Samples came from the United States, Italy and Spain, spanning acute and convalescent COVID-19.

The CDR3 is 16 amino acids. The germline V gene encodes CDR1 SGHTS and CDR2 YDEGEE. Between the trimmed V and J ends, which lost 0 bases and 6 bases, there was a span of 16 bases. Sequencing used immunoSEQ multiplex PCR; TCRdb keeps in-frame clones, though not all of them. The repertoire holds around 37,000 clones, with around 84% as singletons. Sequenced material: peripheral blood. The V call is TRBV5-8, the J call TRBJ2-1; tentatively, D is TRBD2 (5 bases). The TCR sequence derives from a man in his 60s with COVID-19, enrolled during active disease. The DNA of the CDR3 is TGTGCCAGCAGCTTGGTAAGCGGTGGGTTTGGCAATGAGCAGTTCTTC. Translation: CASSLVSGGFGNEQFF.